The 31 T cell receptor beta chains in this list originate from one sample, sequenced in a study of PD-1 blockade in classical Hodgkin lymphoma. The method was immunoSEQ multiplex PCR; TCRdb's version includes in-frame clones alone and lacks a portion of them. The data show 13,000 to 15,000 clones, with roughly nine tenths seen just once and 5% to 6.5% held by the top ten. Stated time point: newly diagnosed, previously untreated cHL patient sample. Applied to thawed PBMCs, magnetic negative selection was the method used to isolate CD8+ T cells. Material: CD8+ T cells from blood. The origin of the receptors is a human donor with classical Hodgkin lymphoma.

The chain links TRBV5-5 to TRBJ1-2; maybe TRBD1 (5 bases). V lost 3 bases and J lost 3, with 15 bases in between. CDR1 is SGHKS and CDR2 is YYEKEE in the germline V gene (reference sequence). The CDR3 spans 15 residues. This CDR3 reads CASSSSLQADYGYTF. The CDR3 coding sequence is TGTGCCAGCAGCTCAAGTTTACAGGCGGACTATGGCTACACCTTC.

The chain combines TRBV7-6 with TRBJ2-7; 14 bases are a match to TRBD2. The CDR3 loop spans 17 amino acids. The ends lost 2 bases at V and 9 bases at J; junction bases unmatched: 12. Germline V gene lookup returns CDR1 SGHVS and CDR2 FNYEAQ. The CDR3 nucleotides are TGTGCCAGCAGCTTATCGTCCGGGACTAGCGGGAGTCAGGCGCAGTACTTC. Translating gives CASSLSSGTSGSQAQYF. The variable domain in full, completed from reference TRBV7-6 and TRBJ2-7, reads GAGVSQSPRYKVTKRGQDVALRCDPISGHVSLYWYRQALGQGPEFLTYFNYEAQQDKSGLPNDRFSAERPEGSISTLTIQRTEQRDSAMYRCASSLSSGTSGSQAQYFGPGTRLTVT.

The gene calls are TRBV9 and TRBJ2-1; weak D call: TRBD2 (5 bases). V lost 0 bases and J lost 6, with 10 bases in between. The CDR3 length is 14 residues. Germline V CDR1 and CDR2: SGDLS, YYNGEE. The CDR3 sequence is CASSVESAGNEQFF. CDR3 in DNA: TGTGCCAGCAGCGTAGAGTCTGCGGGCAATGAGCAGTTCTTC. Full variable domain (outside the CDR3, taken from reference TRBV9 and TRBJ2-1): DSGVTQTPKHLITATGQRVTLRCSPRSGDLSVYWYQQSLDQGLQFLIQYYNGEERAKGNILERFSAQQFPDLHSELNLSSLELGDSALYFCASSVESAGNEQFFGPGTRLTVL.

This clone was recorded only once. V gene TRBV27 combines with J gene TRBJ2-7, with D perhaps TRBD2 (7 bases). This CDR3 region has 14 residues. Trimming took 2 bases from V and 6 from J, leaving 14 bases between them. Looked up from germline, CDR1 is MNHEY and CDR2 is SMNVEV (reference sequence). The CDR3 spells CASSLGGARGEQYF. Here the CDR3 DNA reads TGTGCCAGCAGTTTAGGGGGGGCGAGAGGCGAGCAGTACTTC.

The chain links TRBV27 to TRBJ1-4, with TRBD1 as a possible D gene (5 bases). CDR1 and CDR2 (germline): MNHEY, SMNVEV (reference sequence). This CDR3 is built from 14 residues. Trimming removed 6 bases from V and 6 bases from J, with 14 bases in between. The chain's CDR3 is CASSFVGADEKLFF. The DNA of the CDR3 is TGTGCCAGCAGCTTTGTCGGGGCGGATGAAAAACTGTTTTTT.

The chain recombines TRBV5-1 with TRBJ2-3; a possible D gene is TRBD2 (6 bases). This CDR3 region has 13 residues. Germline V gene lookup returns CDR1 SGHRS and CDR2 YFSETQ. The V end was cut by 4 bases, the J end by 1 base, with 7 bases between. For the CDR3, the DNA is TGCGCCAGCAGCGGGACTCGCACAGATACGCAGTATTTT. Its protein product is CASSGTRTDTQYF.

The chain employs TRBV27 and TRBJ2-5; D possibly uses TRBD1 or TRBD2 (5 bases each). The V end lost 0 bases, the J end lost 5 bases, and 13 bases lay between the germline ends. The CDR3 consists of 15 residues. From germline, CDR1 is MNHEY and CDR2 SMNVEV (reference sequence). CDR3 amino acids: CASSLSDRGWETQYF. CDR3 bases: TGTGCCAGCAGTTTATCTGATCGGGGCTGGGAGACCCAGTACTTC.

The V and J genes are TRBV4-2 and TRBJ2-7; D perhaps matches TRBD2 (6 bases). V lost 3 bases and J lost 1, with 10 bases in between. Per the germline V gene, CDR1 is LGHNA and CDR2 is YNFKEQ. This CDR3 comprises 14 residues. The CDR3 sequence: CASSQGGASYEQYF. The CDR3 DNA sequence: TGTGCCAGCAGCCAGGGGGGAGCATCCTACGAGCAGTACTTC.

The J gene is TRBJ1-2, the V gene TRBV11-1; the D is unclear. The length of the CDR3 is 13 residues. The germline V and J ends were trimmed by 2 bases and 5 bases, with 9 bases remaining between them. Germline values: CDR1 SGHAT, CDR2 FQDESV (reference sequence). The CDR3: CASSLRSRYGYTF. In DNA form, the CDR3 reads TGTGCCAGCAGCTTAAGATCACGGTATGGCTACACCTTC.

The chain has TRBV2 and TRBJ2-5; 8 bases fit TRBD2. Per germline, CDR1 SNHLY and CDR2 FYNNEI. The CDR3 has 14 residues. J lost 10 bases, V lost 6 bases, and 13 bases had no gene match. The CDR3 is CASRPLGSGMGQYF. The CDR3 DNA reads TGTGCCAGCAGGCCTTTGGGTAGCGGGATGGGCCAGTACTTC.

This rearrangement joins TRBV7-9 to TRBJ2-3; the D gene is possibly TRBD2 (6 bases). Trimming took 3 bases from V and 0 from J, leaving 10 bases between them. Germline CDR1 SEHNR, CDR2 FQNEAQ (reference sequence). The length of the CDR3 is 15 residues. CDR3 nucleotide sequence: TGTGCCAGCAGCTTCGGAGGGTTTAGCACAGATACGCAGTATTTT. This codes for CASSFGGFSTDTQYF.

The V and J genes are TRBV7-2 and TRBJ1-2, with no clear D. The CDR3 has 13 residues. Germline CDR1 and CDR2: SGHTA and FQGNSA. The V end was cut by 4 bases, the J end by 5 bases, with 11 bases between. This CDR3 reads CASSSGRPYGYTF. The CDR3 DNA reads as TGTGCCAGCAGCTCTGGACGGCCTTATGGCTACACCTTC.

This chain links TRBV14 with TRBJ1-3; possible D gene TRBD1, 6 bases. Germline V gene sequence: CDR1 SGHDN, CDR2 FVKESK. There are 14 residues in the CDR3. V lost 6 bases, J lost 4 bases, and 13 bases lay in between. CDR3 region: CASSTQGSGNTIYF. CDR3 in DNA: TGTGCCAGCAGTACACAGGGATCCGGAAACACCATATATTTT.

The chain employs TRBV7-2 and TRBJ1-1; D perhaps matches TRBD1 (6 bases). The CDR3 extends over 13 amino acids. Trimming took 5 bases from V and 6 from J, leaving 13 bases between them. The germline V gene has CDR1 SGHTA and CDR2 FQGNSA. CDR3 DNA sequence: TGTGCCAGCAGCCACTGGCCAGGGGCTGAAGCTTTCTTT. Protein: CASSHWPGAEAFF.

The chain combines TRBV29-1 with TRBJ2-1; D is unclear. CDR3 length equals 12 residues. CDR1 and CDR2 from the germline V gene are SQVTM and ANQGSEA. Trimming took off 4 bases at V and 6 bases at J, with 10 bases between the two ends. The CDR3 coding sequence is TGCAGCGTTGGGGTGGGGTTCAATGAGCAGTTCTTC. Translating it yields CSVGVGFNEQFF.

This chain joins TRBV15 and TRBJ1-2, with a tentative D call TRBD1 (6 bases). The CDR3 is 16 amino acids. V shed 0 bases and J shed 4 bases, with 15 bases lying between them. The germline gives CDR1 LNHNV, CDR2 YYDKDF (reference sequence). CDR3 region: CATSRDEAGVGYGYTF. In nucleotides, the CDR3 is TGTGCCACCAGCAGAGATGAGGCAGGGGTAGGCTATGGCTACACCTTC.

V is TRBV11-2 and J is TRBJ2-3; 8 nucleotides line up with TRBD1. J was trimmed by 7 bases and V by 4 bases; bases with no gene match: 4. The CDR3 loop spans 13 amino acids. From germline, CDR1 is SGHAT and CDR2 FQNNGV. This CDR3 is CASSYGQGHTQYF. DNA of the CDR3: TGTGCCAGCAGCTACGGACAGGGCCATACGCAGTATTTT. Using reference TRBV11-2 and TRBJ2-3 for the parts outside the CDR3, the full variable domain is EAGVAQSPRYKIIEKRQSVAFWCNPISGHATLYWYQQILGQGPKLLIQFQNNGVVDDSQLPKDRFSAERLKGVDSTLKIQPAKLEDSAVYLCASSYGQGHTQYFGPGTRLTVL.

This clone appeared a single time. This sequence joins TRBV27 and TRBJ2-2; either TRBD1 or TRBD2 may supply D (6 bases each). V dropped 2 bases and J dropped 5 bases, with 9 bases sitting between them. The CDR3 covers 14 residues. Germline V gene lookup returns CDR1 MNHEY and CDR2 SMNVEV (reference sequence). The CDR3 reads CASSLGGGTGELFF. In DNA form, the CDR3 reads TGTGCCAGCAGTTTAGGAGGGGGAACCGGGGAGCTGTTTTTT.

V gene TRBV18 combines with J gene TRBJ2-3, with D maybe TRBD1 (6 bases). This CDR3 has 17 amino acids. Deletions cut 2 bases from V and 6 bases from J, with 21 bases between. CDR1 KGHSH and CDR2 LQKENI come from the germline V gene. Written as DNA, the CDR3 is TGTGCCAGCTCACCAGCATCAGGGGAAGGGCAAAGGGATACGCAGTATTTT. Protein product: CASSPASGEGQRDTQYF.

This sequence joins TRBV7-3 and TRBJ2-1; D perhaps matches TRBD1 (5 bases). The V end lost 4 bases, the J end lost 6 bases, and 7 bases lay between the germline ends. This CDR3 is built from 12 residues. Germline CDR1 SGHTA, CDR2 FQGTGA. The CDR3 sequence is CASSWQGNEQFF. The CDR3 DNA follows: TGTGCCAGCAGCTGGCAGGGCAATGAGCAGTTCTTC.

The chain joins TRBV14 to TRBJ2-1; D call uncertain. The CDR3 contains 14 residues. The V end lost 4 bases, the J end lost 2 bases, and 9 bases lay between the germline ends. Per the germline V gene, CDR1 is SGHDN and CDR2 is FVKESK. CDR3 sequence (DNA): TGTGCCAGCAGCCGATCGACGGCCTACAATGAGCAGTTCTTC. Its translation: CASSRSTAYNEQFF.

DNA of the CDR3: TGTGCCAGCAGTTATAGGTGGGAGAGCACAGATACGCAGTATTTT. It codes for CASSYRWESTDTQYF. The chain couples TRBV6-6 to TRBJ2-3, with D possibly being TRBD2 (5 bases). Germline assignment: CDR1 MNHNY and CDR2 SVGAGI (reference sequence). With 3 bases removed from V and 0 bases from J, the gap between germline ends came to 10 bases. CDR3 length: 15 amino acids.

This sequence joins TRBV15 and TRBJ1-3; perhaps TRBD1 as D (6 bases). The CDR3 contains 17 residues. Trimming stripped 1 base from V and 2 bases from J, with 15 bases between. Germline CDR1 reads LNHNV; CDR2 reads YYDKDF (reference sequence). Written as DNA, the CDR3 is TGTGCCACCAGCAGAGCGGAAAGGGGGGGGGCTGGAAACACCATATATTTT. Residues: CATSRAERGGAGNTIYF.

V and J are TRBV11-1 and TRBJ2-2; TRBD1 agrees at 8 bases. Germline CDR1 reads SGHAT; CDR2 reads FQDESV (reference sequence). The CDR3 extends over 16 amino acids. The V segment lost 6 bases and the J segment 3 bases; nucleotides outside the gene matches: 9. As DNA, the CDR3 is TGTGCCAGCAGTCAACAGGGGGGCCTACACACCGGGGAGCTGTTTTTT. As protein: CASSQQGGLHTGELFF.

This chain joins TRBV11-2 and TRBJ2-3; TRBD2 is a possible D gene (6 bases). The V gene lost 1 base and the J gene lost 1 base, with 9 bases spanning the gap. The germline CDR1 and CDR2 sequences are SGHAT and FQNNGV. The CDR3 contains 15 residues. CDR3 sequence (DNA): TGTGCCAGCAGCTTAGGGGAGGTCGGCACAGATACGCAGTATTTT. It yields the protein CASSLGEVGTDTQYF.

The count of this clone is one. The junction departs from germline at one end; a sequencing error may be responsible. The DNA of the CDR3 is TGTGCCAACAGTTTATATGGCAATCAGCCCCAGCATTTT. Amino acid sequence: CANSLYGNQPQHF. The chain joins TRBV27 to TRBJ1-5; D gene uncertain. Germline V gene lookup returns CDR1 MNHEY and CDR2 SMNVEV (reference sequence). The CDR3 is 13 amino acids.

This chain joins TRBV29-1 and TRBJ1-1, with no clear D. Per the germline V gene, CDR1 is SQVTM and CDR2 is ANQGSEA. The V end was cut by 4 bases, the J end by 5 bases, with 14 bases between. The CDR3 spans 13 residues. The CDR3 coding sequence is TGCAGCGTTGTAAAGGGAATTCGGACTGAAGCTTTCTTT. Amino acid sequence: CSVVKGIRTEAFF.

In this sample, this clone turned up a few times. The chain couples TRBV28 to TRBJ1-1; TRBD1 might be the D (6 bases). CDR1 and CDR2 from the germline V gene are MDHEN and SYDVKM. CDR3 length equals 14 residues. Trimming pared 6 bases from V and 1 base from J, leaving 12 bases between. For the CDR3, the DNA is TGTGCCAGCAGCAAGGACAGTCCGAACACTGAAGCTTTCTTT. Translated: CASSKDSPNTEAFF.

V usage is TRBV19 and J usage is TRBJ2-1; D not resolved. The germline V and J ends were trimmed by 1 base and 0 bases, with 10 bases remaining between them. The germline V gene has CDR1 LNHDA and CDR2 SQIVND (reference sequence). The CDR3 extends over 16 amino acids. The DNA for the CDR3 is TGTGCCAGTAGTATAGGGGAACTGAGCTCCTACAATGAGCAGTTCTTC. Protein sequence: CASSIGELSSYNEQFF.

V and J are TRBV4-1 and TRBJ2-1, with TRBD2 identical over 8 bases. J was trimmed by 2 bases and V by 1 base; bases with no gene match: 7. The CDR3 loop spans 17 amino acids. Germline V gene data show CDR1 as MGHRA and CDR2 as YSYEKL. The CDR3 region is CASSQVEAGETYNEQFF. The CDR3 DNA follows: TGCGCCAGCAGCCAAGTAGAAGCGGGAGAGACCTACAATGAGCAGTTCTTC.

The V call is TRBV27, the J call TRBJ2-5; TRBD2 agrees at 8 bases. The germline CDR1 and CDR2 sequences are MNHEY and SMNVEV (reference sequence). The CDR3 totals 17 residues. The ends lost 6 bases at V and 1 base at J; junction bases unmatched: 13. CDR3 bases: TGTGCCAGCAGCCGGCTGGGGCTAGCGGGTGTCCAAGAGACCCAGTACTTC. This encodes CASSRLGLAGVQETQYF.